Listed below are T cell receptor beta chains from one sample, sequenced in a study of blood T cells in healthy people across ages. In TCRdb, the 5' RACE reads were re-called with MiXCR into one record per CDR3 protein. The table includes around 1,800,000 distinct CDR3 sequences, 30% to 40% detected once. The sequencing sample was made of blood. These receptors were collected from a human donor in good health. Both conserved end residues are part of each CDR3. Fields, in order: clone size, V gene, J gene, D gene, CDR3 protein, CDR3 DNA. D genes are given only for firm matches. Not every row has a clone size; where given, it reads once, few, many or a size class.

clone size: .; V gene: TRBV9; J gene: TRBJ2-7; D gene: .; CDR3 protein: CASSELLNSYEQYF; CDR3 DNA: TGTGCCAGCAGCGAGCTGTTAAACTCCTACGAGCAGTACTTC
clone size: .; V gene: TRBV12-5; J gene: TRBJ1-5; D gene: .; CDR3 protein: CASVSPQGGRNQPQHF; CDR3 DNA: TGTGCTAGTGTTTCACCCCAAGGGGGAAGAAATCAGCCCCAGCATTTT
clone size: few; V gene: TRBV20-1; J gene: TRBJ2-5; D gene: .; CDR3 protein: CSASRNRETQYF; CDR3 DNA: TGCAGTGCTAGTAGGAATAGGGAGACCCAGTACTTC
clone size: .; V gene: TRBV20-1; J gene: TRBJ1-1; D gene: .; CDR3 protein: CSTAPEAFF; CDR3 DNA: TGCAGTACGGCGCCTGAAGCTTTCTTT
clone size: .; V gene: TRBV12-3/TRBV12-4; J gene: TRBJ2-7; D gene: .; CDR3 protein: CASSLWGLEQYF; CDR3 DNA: TGTGCCAGCAGTTTATGGGGTCTCGAGCAGTACTTC
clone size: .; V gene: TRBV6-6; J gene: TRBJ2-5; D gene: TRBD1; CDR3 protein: CASSRQGDAQYF; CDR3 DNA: TGTGCCAGCAGTCGACAGGGTGATGCGCAGTACTTC
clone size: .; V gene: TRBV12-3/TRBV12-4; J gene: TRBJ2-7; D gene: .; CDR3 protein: CASSMGGVYEQYF; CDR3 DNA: TGTGCCAGCAGTATGGGCGGTGTATACGAGCAGTACTTC
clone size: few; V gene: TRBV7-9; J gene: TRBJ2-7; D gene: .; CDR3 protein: CASSLGSTTDYEQYF; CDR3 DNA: TGTGCCAGCAGCTTAGGGTCGACAACAGACTACGAGCAGTACTTC
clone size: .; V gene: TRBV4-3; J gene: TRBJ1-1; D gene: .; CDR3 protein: CASSQQWGIEGAEAFF; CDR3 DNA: TGCGCCAGCAGCCAACAATGGGGCATCGAGGGAGCTGAAGCTTTCTTT
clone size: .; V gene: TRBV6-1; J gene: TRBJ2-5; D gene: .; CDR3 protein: CASSGGPWRAQYF; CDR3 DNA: TGTGCCAGCAGTGGGGGCCCGTGGAGGGCCCAGTACTTC
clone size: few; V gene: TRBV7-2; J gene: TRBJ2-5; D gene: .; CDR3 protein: CASSWQGPGETQYF; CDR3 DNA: TGTGCCAGCAGCTGGCAGGGTCCCGGGGAGACCCAGTACTTC
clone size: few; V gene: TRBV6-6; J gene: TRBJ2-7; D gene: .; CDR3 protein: CASSSVSGLQGEQYF; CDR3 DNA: TGTGCCAGCAGTTCGGTCAGCGGGCTTCAGGGGGAGCAGTACTTC
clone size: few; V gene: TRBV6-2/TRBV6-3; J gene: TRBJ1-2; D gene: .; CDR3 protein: CASRTGQLYGYTF; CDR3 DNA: TGTGCCAGCAGAACGGGACAACTCTATGGCTACACCTTC
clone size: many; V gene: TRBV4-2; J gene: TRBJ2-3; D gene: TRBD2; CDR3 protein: CASSYRIGGGTTDTQYF; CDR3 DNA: TGTGCCAGCAGCTACCGTATAGGCGGGGGGACCACAGATACGCAGTATTTT
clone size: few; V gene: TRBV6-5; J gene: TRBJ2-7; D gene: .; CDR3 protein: CASRRAQTYEQYF; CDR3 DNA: TGTGCCAGCAGACGTGCCCAGACCTACGAGCAGTACTTC
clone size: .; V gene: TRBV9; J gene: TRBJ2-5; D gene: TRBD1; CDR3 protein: CASSSRQGIQYF; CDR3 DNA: TGTGCCAGCAGCTCTCGACAGGGGATCCAGTACTTC
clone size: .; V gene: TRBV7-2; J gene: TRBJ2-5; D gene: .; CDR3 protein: CASSLVRHQETQYF; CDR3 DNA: TGTGCCAGCAGCTTAGTACGACACCAAGAGACCCAGTACTTC
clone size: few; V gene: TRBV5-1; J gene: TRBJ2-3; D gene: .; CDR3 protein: CASTPPTASTDTQYF; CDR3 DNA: TGCGCCAGCACCCCACCGACAGCAAGCACAGATACGCAGTATTTT
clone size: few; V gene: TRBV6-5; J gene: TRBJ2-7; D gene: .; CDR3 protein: CASSSWDGSYEQYF; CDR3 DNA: TGTGCCAGCAGTTCGTGGGACGGTAGCTACGAGCAGTACTTC
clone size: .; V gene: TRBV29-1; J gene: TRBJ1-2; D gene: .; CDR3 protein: CSVEEGDYGYTF; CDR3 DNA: TGCAGCGTTGAAGAGGGTGACTATGGCTACACCTTC
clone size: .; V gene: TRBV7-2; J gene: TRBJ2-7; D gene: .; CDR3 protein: CASSILWDFSSSYEQYF; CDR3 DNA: TGTGCCAGCAGCATACTCTGGGACTTTTCCAGCTCCTACGAGCAGTACTTC
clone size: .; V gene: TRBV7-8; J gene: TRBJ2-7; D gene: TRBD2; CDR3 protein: CASSSREGEPYEQYF; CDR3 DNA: TGTGCCAGCAGCTCTCGGGAGGGGGAACCCTACGAGCAGTACTTC
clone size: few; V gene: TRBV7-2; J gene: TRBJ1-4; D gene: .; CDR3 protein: CASSWDIDEKLFF; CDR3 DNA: TGTGCCAGCAGCTGGGACATCGATGAAAAACTGTTTTTT
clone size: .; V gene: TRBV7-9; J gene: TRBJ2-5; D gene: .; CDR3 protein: CTSSLDPTGSGQYF; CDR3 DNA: TGTACCAGCAGCTTAGACCCGACGGGAAGCGGGCAGTACTTC
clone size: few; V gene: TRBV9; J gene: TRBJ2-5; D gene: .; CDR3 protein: CASSVAVQETQYF; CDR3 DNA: TGTGCCAGCAGCGTAGCTGTTCAAGAGACCCAGTACTTC
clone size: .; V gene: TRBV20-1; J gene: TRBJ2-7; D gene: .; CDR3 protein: CSASPTVYSYNEQYF; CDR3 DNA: TGCAGTGCTAGTCCGACAGTCTACTCCTACAATGAGCAGTACTTC
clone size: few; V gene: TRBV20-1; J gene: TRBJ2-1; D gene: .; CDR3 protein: CSARSSSVEQFF; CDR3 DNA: TGCAGTGCTAGGAGCAGCTCGGTGGAGCAGTTCTTC
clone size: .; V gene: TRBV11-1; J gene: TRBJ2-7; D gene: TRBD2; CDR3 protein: CASSSPGTSGRYEQYF; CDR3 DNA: TGTGCCAGCAGCTCCCCCGGGACTAGCGGGCGCTACGAGCAGTACTTC
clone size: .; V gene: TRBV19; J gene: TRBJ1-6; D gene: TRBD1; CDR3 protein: CASSIGAGGANSPLHF; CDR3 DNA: TGTGCCAGTAGTATAGGGGCAGGGGGTGCTAATTCACCCCTCCACTTT
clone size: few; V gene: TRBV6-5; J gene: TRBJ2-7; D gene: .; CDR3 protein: CASAIYEQYF; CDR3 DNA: TGTGCCAGCGCGATCTACGAGCAGTACTTC
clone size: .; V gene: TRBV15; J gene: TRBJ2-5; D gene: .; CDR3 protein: CATSRDLGGLGTQYF; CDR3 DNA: TGTGCCACCAGCAGAGATCTGGGGGGCTTAGGGACCCAGTACTTC
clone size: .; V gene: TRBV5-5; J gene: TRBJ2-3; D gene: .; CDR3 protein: CASSLEGREDTQYF; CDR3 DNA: TGTGCCAGCAGCTTGGAGGGCAGGGAAGATACGCAGTATTTT
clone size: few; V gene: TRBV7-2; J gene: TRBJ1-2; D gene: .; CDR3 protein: CASSLTVPGYTF; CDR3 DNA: TGTGCCAGCAGCTTAACAGTCCCAGGCTACACCTTC